These 22 T cell receptor beta chains were sequenced from one sample in a study of beta chain features in type 1 diabetes. Study observations and caveats: TCRB CDR3s from Type 1 diabetes patients were moderately but significantly shorter in all four CD4+ subsets.

These TCRs are of unknown antigen specificity. Of the isolated RNA, all was reverse transcribed, and so the sequenced material was expressed TCRB transcripts. Sequencing used immunoSEQ multiplex PCR; TCRdb keeps in-frame clones, though not all of them. The repertoire holds around 180,000 clones, with 6.5% to 8.5% as singletons. What was sequenced was central memory CD4+ T cells from blood. The receptors stem from a man younger than 35 with type 1 diabetes.

This clone has only a few counts. The chain couples TRBV28 to TRBJ1-3; perhaps TRBD1 as D (6 bases). The ends were cut back, 6 bases at V and 3 bases at J, with 12 bases in the middle. Germline V gene sequence: CDR1 MDHEN, CDR2 SYDVKM. This CDR3 is built from 14 residues. The CDR3 sequence is CASRGTGNGNTIYF. The CDR3 nucleotides are TGTGCCAGCAGGGGCACAGGGAATGGAAACACCATATATTTT.

The chain links TRBV11-2 to TRBJ2-7; TRBD1 might be the D (6 bases). This CDR3 has 15 residues. Germline-derived CDR1 and CDR2 are SGHAT and FQNNGV. V was shortened by 1 base and J by 3 bases, with 13 bases between the two germline ends. The CDR3 is CASSLAPTGNYEQYF. In DNA form, the CDR3 reads TGTGCCAGCAGCTTAGCTCCCACAGGGAACTACGAGCAGTACTTC.

In its sample, this clone was seen a few times. This rearrangement joins TRBV6-1 to TRBJ2-7, with TRBD1 matching over 7 bases. CDR1 and CDR2 from the germline V gene are MNHNS and SASEGT. V shed 5 bases and J 2 bases; nucleotides not matched to a gene: 9. The CDR3 contains 15 residues. The CDR3 sequence: CASSQSGQLTYEQYF. For the CDR3, the DNA is TGTGCCAGCAGTCAATCGGGACAGCTAACCTACGAGCAGTACTTC.

The sample holds a few counts of this clone. The CDR3 DNA sequence: TGTGCCAGCAGTTCTCAAGAGACCCAGTACTTC. Translation gives CASSSQETQYF. The V and J genes are TRBV7-9 and TRBJ2-5; the D is unclear. V was clipped by 6 bases and J by 2 bases, with 4 bases between them. The CDR3 loop spans 11 amino acids. Germline CDR1 and CDR2: SEHNR and FQNEAQ (reference sequence).

The chain links TRBV29-1 to TRBJ1-2; unclear D gene. Deletions cut 0 bases from V and 0 bases from J, with 5 bases between. The germline V gene encodes CDR1 SQVTM and CDR2 ANQGSEA. The CDR3 is made up of 13 amino acids. The DNA for the CDR3 is TGCAGCGTTGAAGAGACTCCTAACTATGGCTACACCTTC. It specifies CSVEETPNYGYTF.

This clone has just a few counts. The genes are TRBV7-9 and TRBJ2-1; 7 nucleotides agree with TRBD2. After removal of 3 bases from V and 2 bases from J, the junction contained 4 bases not matched to a gene. Germline-derived CDR1 and CDR2 are SEHNR and FQNEAQ (reference sequence). This CDR3 is 15 amino acids long. Here the CDR3 DNA reads TGTGCCAGCAGCTTCTCTAGCGGAGCCTACAATGAGCAGTTCTTC. This codes for CASSFSSGAYNEQFF.

CDR3 loop: CASSEQGQGVETQYF. CDR3 in DNA: TGTGCCAGCAGTGAGCAGGGACAGGGGGTAGAGACCCAGTACTTC. The genes are TRBV2 and TRBJ2-5; 11 positions agree with TRBD1. This CDR3 comprises 15 residues. CDR1 SNHLY and CDR2 FYNNEI come from the germline V gene. V lost 3 bases and J lost 4; bases outside the gene matches: 4. Based on the CDR3 plus reference TRBV2 and TRBJ2-5, the full variable domain is EPEVTQTPSHQVTQMGQEVILRCVPISNHLYFYWYRQILGQKVEFLVSFYNNEISEKSEIFDDQFSVERPDGSNFTLKIRSTKLEDSAMYFCASSEQGQGVETQYFGPGTRLLVL.

This chain links TRBV28 with TRBJ1-2; the D gene is possibly TRBD1 (5 bases). This CDR3 has 14 amino acids. Germline V gives CDR1 MDHEN, CDR2 SYDVKM. Trimming cost V 2 bases and J 4 bases, with 11 bases left between them. The CDR3 region has the DNA TGTGCCAGCAGTTTAGTTGGGGGGGTCTATGGCTACACCTTC. Amino acid sequence: CASSLVGGVYGYTF.

V is TRBV5-1 and J is TRBJ2-7; a weak D match, TRBD1 (6 bases). Deletions cut 2 bases from V and 7 bases from J, with 16 bases between. Germline loops: CDR1 SGHRS, CDR2 YFSETQ. The CDR3 has 14 residues. The CDR3 protein is CASSFGLQGREQYF. The CDR3 DNA is TGCGCCAGCAGCTTCGGGTTGCAGGGGCGAGAGCAGTACTTC.

The chain combines TRBV7-9 with TRBJ2-5, with a possible D match to TRBD1 (6 bases). The germline V gene encodes CDR1 SEHNR and CDR2 FQNEAQ (reference sequence). The CDR3 consists of 15 residues. V was cut by 5 bases and J by 5 bases, with 18 bases left in between. As DNA, the CDR3 is TGTGCCAGCAGCACGCAGGGGTCTCCCGCGGAGACCCAGTACTTC. Translating it yields CASSTQGSPAETQYF.

The chain carries TRBV7-6 and TRBJ1-1, with D unresolved. Germline CDR1 reads SGHVS; CDR2 reads FNYEAQ. The CDR3 contains 13 residues. V was cut by 1 base and J by 4 bases, with 7 bases left in between. CDR3 nucleotide sequence: TGTGCCAGCAGCTTAGTTACCGGCACTGAAGCTTTCTTT. This sequence encodes CASSLVTGTEAFF.

This rearrangement joins TRBV4-1 to TRBJ2-3, with 9 positions matching TRBD1. The CDR3 runs 14 residues. Losses at the gene ends were 4 bases for V and 2 bases for J; bases not matched to a gene: 1. Germline V lookup: CDR1 MGHRA, CDR2 YSYEKL. The CDR3 nucleotides read TGCGCCAGCAGCCGGGACAGGGTCACAGATACGCAGTATTTT. It is translated as CASSRDRVTDTQYF.

This chain links TRBV9 with TRBJ1-5, with D perhaps TRBD1 (6 bases). The CDR3 length is 14 residues. Trimming removed 0 bases at V and 5 bases at J, with 9 bases between. Germline CDR1 reads SGDLS; CDR2 reads YYNGEE. This CDR3 is CASSVGTAYQPQHF. Here the CDR3 DNA reads TGTGCCAGCAGCGTAGGGACAGCCTATCAGCCCCAGCATTTT.

This clone was counted only a few times. This chain joins TRBV30 and TRBJ1-3; a weak D match, TRBD1 (5 bases). This CDR3 is built from 13 residues. The germline CDR1 and CDR2 sequences are GTSNPN and SVGIG (reference sequence). Trimming left V 2 bases short and J 4 bases short, with 9 bases between. Here the CDR3 reads CAWSSDRGNTIYF. For the CDR3, the DNA is TGTGCCTGGAGTTCCGACAGAGGAAACACCATATATTTT.

This clone was detected a few times. This chain uses TRBV4-1 with TRBJ2-7, with TRBD1 matching 7 bases. Germline values: CDR1 MGHRA, CDR2 YSYEKL. The CDR3 has 16 residues. The V gene end was trimmed by 4 bases and the J gene end by 1 base; junction bases not matched to a gene: 10. CDR3 loop: CASSLKQTGTSYEQYF. CDR3 nucleotides: TGCGCCAGCAGCCTGAAACAGACAGGGACATCCTACGAGCAGTACTTC.

With regard to this clone: This sample includes further DNA sequences coding for the same CDR3. The chain joins TRBV29-1 to TRBJ1-3; no clear D. V lost 7 bases and J lost 1, with 8 bases in between. Per germline, CDR1 SQVTM and CDR2 ANQGSEA. The CDR3 sequence is 12 residues long. The CDR3: CSGAGSGNTIYF. The CDR3 DNA reads as TGCAGCGGGGCGGGGTCTGGAAACACCATATATTTT. Full variable domain (remainder filled in from reference TRBV29-1 and TRBJ1-3): SAVISQKPSRDICQRGTSLTIQCQVDSQVTMMFWYRQQPGQSLTLIATANQGSEATYESGFVIDKFPISRPNLTFSTLTVSNMSPEDSSIYLCSGAGSGNTIYFGEGSWLTVV.

This clone was observed a few times. This sequence joins TRBV4-2 and TRBJ2-6; D not resolved. This CDR3 contains 16 residues. V was clipped by 3 bases and J by 0 bases, with 9 bases between them. Germline CDR1 reads LGHNA; CDR2 reads YNFKEQ. For the CDR3, the DNA is TGTGCCAGCAGCCACCCCGGTAGCTCTGGGGCCAACGTCCTGACTTTC. This sequence encodes CASSHPGSSGANVLTF.

In its sample, this clone was seen a few times. V gene TRBV29-1 combines with J gene TRBJ2-7; 9 positions match TRBD1. The J segment lost 5 bases and the V segment lost 3 bases, leaving 5 bases of the junction unmatched. The CDR3 has 13 residues. CDR1 and CDR2 from the germline V gene are SQVTM and ANQGSEA. The CDR3 loop reads CSVDDRGTHEQYF. The CDR3 DNA follows: TGCAGCGTTGACGACAGGGGGACCCACGAGCAGTACTTC.

This chain connects TRBV28 to TRBJ1-4; D perhaps matches TRBD1 (6 bases). Germline V CDR1 and CDR2: MDHEN, SYDVKM. Trimming pared 2 bases from V and 8 bases from J, leaving 15 bases between. The CDR3 has 15 residues. As DNA, the CDR3 is TGTGCCAGCAGTTTAGCGGGGGCGGTTTCCGAAAAACTGTTTTTT. It specifies CASSLAGAVSEKLFF.

This clone was counted a few times. This sequence joins TRBV6-1 and TRBJ2-3, with 7 bases that match TRBD2. V lost 6 bases and J lost 1; bases outside the gene matches: 7. CDR3 size: 15 residues. The V gene's germline CDR1 is MNHNS and CDR2 SASEGT. The CDR3: CASRSQRGRTDTQYF. CDR3 bases: TGTGCCAGCAGATCCCAGCGGGGACGCACAGATACGCAGTATTTT.

This clone has just a few counts. The chain employs TRBV7-2 and TRBJ1-5; D gene unclear. The V and J ends lost 5 bases and 5 bases respectively, with 10 bases between them. CDR3 length equals 13 residues. The germline V gene has CDR1 SGHTA and CDR2 FQGNSA. The CDR3 coding sequence is TGTGCCAGCAGCCCCGACCAGGATCAGCCCCAGCATTTT. Its translation is CASSPDQDQPQHF.

The J gene is TRBJ2-7, the V gene TRBV5-5; a weak D match, TRBD1 (6 bases). Germline-derived CDR1 and CDR2 are SGHKS and YYEKEE (reference sequence). Trimming removed 4 bases at V and 0 bases at J, with 11 bases between. This CDR3 contains 14 residues. CDR3 sequence (DNA): TGTGCCAGCAGCCGACAGGCCGACTCCTACGAGCAGTACTTC. Protein sequence: CASSRQADSYEQYF.